These 21 T cell receptor beta chains originate from one sample sequenced in a study of siplizumab effects on memory and regulatory T cells (dated by TCRdb to between 2018 and 2020). The library came from the immunoSEQ multiplex PCR assay. TCRdb took this table from immuneACCESS and kept in-frame rearrangements with V and J called. Such tables lack part of the clones; where checked against another copy, unresolved V genes explain under half of the gap, and the rest is unexplained. In all, the sample holds 94,000 or so clones, and roughly 93% of those were seen once. The ten largest clonotypes hold 6.5% to 8% of the sample. The sample consisted of CD8+ T cells sorted from blood. The receptors originated from a human donor in good health.

V usage is TRBV27 and J usage is TRBJ2-1, with 10 bases aligning to TRBD2. V shed 5 bases, J shed 7 bases, and the junction held 5 bases outside the gene matches. This CDR3 has 14 amino acids. Germline CDR1 is MNHEY and CDR2 is SMNVEV (reference sequence). CDR3 residues: CASSHSGGGNEQFF. The CDR3 nucleotides read TGTGCCAGCAGTCACAGCGGGGGGGGAAATGAGCAGTTCTTC.

V and J are TRBV7-9 and TRBJ2-5; D is uncertain. Germline V gives CDR1 SEHNR, CDR2 FQNEAQ (reference sequence). This CDR3 is 13 amino acids long. Trimming stripped 2 bases from V and 5 bases from J, with 9 bases between. The CDR3 sequence: CASSLTEYETQYF. The CDR3 DNA sequence: TGTGCCAGCAGCTTAACTGAGTACGAGACCCAGTACTTC.

Written as DNA, the CDR3 is TGTGCCAGCAGCCCGAGCCCTAGCCCCGGCAATGAGCAGTTCTTC. This gives the protein CASSPSPSPGNEQFF. The chain links TRBV5-8 to TRBJ2-1; tentatively, D is TRBD2 (5 bases). The CDR3 covers 15 residues. V was trimmed by 4 bases and J by 6 bases, leaving 17 bases between them. Germline CDR1 and CDR2: SGHTS and YDEGEE.

V and J are TRBV6-1 and TRBJ1-1; D call uncertain. The V end lost 1 base, the J end lost 1 base, and 10 bases lay between the germline ends. Per the germline V gene, CDR1 is MNHNS and CDR2 is SASEGT. This CDR3 has 15 residues. For the CDR3, the DNA is TGTGCCAGCAGTGAAGAGGGAGATTGGAACACTGAAGCTTTCTTT. Its protein is CASSEEGDWNTEAFF.

The chain uses TRBV19 and TRBJ2-7; TRBD1 agrees at 7 bases. CDR3 length: 13 residues. Looked up from germline, CDR1 is LNHDA and CDR2 is SQIVND (reference sequence). V was pared by 9 bases and J by 1 base, with 6 bases of the junction left unmatched. CDR3 loop: CASRDRESYEQYF. The CDR3 DNA sequence: TGTGCCAGCCGGGACAGAGAATCCTACGAGCAGTACTTC.

This rearrangement joins TRBV6-6 to TRBJ2-7, with D maybe TRBD1 (6 bases). This CDR3 is built from 14 residues. V was trimmed by 6 bases and J by 0 bases, leaving 12 bases between them. Germline V lookup: CDR1 MNHNY, CDR2 SVGAGI (reference sequence). CDR3 coding DNA: TGTGCCAGCAGCTACAGGGAAAGCTCCTACGAGCAGTACTTC. Residues: CASSYRESSYEQYF.

The V and J genes are TRBV13 and TRBJ1-3, with D possibly being TRBD1 (6 bases). The CDR3 runs 17 residues. Germline V CDR1 and CDR2: PRHDT, FYEKMQ (reference sequence). V was clipped by 3 bases and J by 0 bases, with 15 bases between them. This CDR3 is CASSFTDRSYSGNTIYF. In DNA, the CDR3 is TGTGCCAGCAGCTTCACGGACAGAAGCTACTCTGGAAACACCATATATTTT.

This clone has just one count. The chain is built from TRBV7-2 and TRBJ2-3; D may be TRBD1 (6 bases). This CDR3 is 15 amino acids long. V was trimmed by 6 bases and J by 0 bases, leaving 13 bases between them. The germline V gene has CDR1 SGHTA and CDR2 FQGNSA. The CDR3 region has the DNA TGTGCCAGCAGTCTGGGACACACTAGCACAGATACGCAGTATTTT. Encoded protein: CASSLGHTSTDTQYF.

J is TRBJ1-2 and V is TRBV5-6; possibly TRBD1 for D (5 bases). Germline values: CDR1 SGHDT, CDR2 YYEEEE. Deletions cut 4 bases from V and 6 bases from J, with 19 bases between. The CDR3 has 15 residues. The CDR3 DNA reads TGTGCCAGCAGCCTATTACAGGCAGCCATCCATGGCTACACCTTC. As protein: CASSLLQAAIHGYTF.

The chain couples TRBV7-9 to TRBJ2-1; 13 nucleotides agree with TRBD2. There are 16 residues in the CDR3. Germline trimming cut 5 bases from V and 1 base from J; bases unmatched to any gene: 2. From germline, CDR1 is SEHNR and CDR2 FQNEAQ (reference sequence). The CDR3 spells CASSRTSGSSYNEQFF. The DNA for the CDR3 is TGTGCCAGCAGCCGGACTAGCGGGAGTTCCTACAATGAGCAGTTCTTC.

A few counts support this clone. The chain links TRBV19 to TRBJ2-3; D is perhaps TRBD1 (5 bases). CDR1 LNHDA and CDR2 SQIVND come from the germline V gene (reference sequence). This CDR3 region has 16 residues. V lost 5 bases and J 4 bases, leaving 19 bases between the germline ends. In DNA form, the CDR3 reads TGTGCCAGTAGTGCCAACGACAGATTTGGAGCAGATACGCAGTATTTT. Residues: CASSANDRFGADTQYF.

The chain links TRBV5-1 to TRBJ1-1; D possibly corresponds to TRBD1 (5 bases). Germline CDR1 SGHRS, CDR2 YFSETQ. The CDR3 has 14 amino acids. Trimming removed 4 bases at V and 3 bases at J, with 13 bases between. Here the CDR3 DNA reads TGCGCCAGCAGCCCCTGGGGGGTGGACACTGAAGCTTTCTTT. Protein product: CASSPWGVDTEAFF.

This chain links TRBV4-3 with TRBJ2-7; 9 bases are shared with TRBD2. This CDR3 has 18 amino acids. Germline CDR1 is LGHNA and CDR2 is YSLEER. Unmatched junction bases numbered 12, after V lost 0 bases and J lost 3 bases. CDR3 residues: CASSQDSPGIAGVYEQYF. The CDR3 DNA is TGCGCCAGCAGCCAAGATTCCCCAGGGATAGCGGGAGTCTACGAGCAGTACTTC.

The chain is built from TRBV28 and TRBJ1-1, with TRBD1 as a possible D gene (5 bases). Germline-derived CDR1 and CDR2 are MDHEN and SYDVKM. This CDR3 is 14 amino acids long. The V and J ends lost 5 bases and 1 base respectively, with 11 bases between them. The DNA of the CDR3 is TGTGCCAGCAGTAATCGGGGGACGAACACTGAAGCTTTCTTT. As protein: CASSNRGTNTEAFF.

The gene calls are TRBV11-2 and TRBJ2-1; the D gene is possibly TRBD1 (7 bases). V lost 1 base and J lost 5, with 12 bases in between. The germline CDR1 and CDR2 sequences are SGHAT and FQNNGV. The CDR3 totals 15 residues. CDR3 residues: CASSLASRGDNEQFF. CDR3 bases: TGTGCCAGCAGCTTAGCAAGCAGGGGGGACAATGAGCAGTTCTTC.

This clone appeared once. The rearrangement joins TRBV19 to TRBJ2-7, with D perhaps TRBD2 (5 bases). Germline-derived CDR1 and CDR2 are LNHDA and SQIVND (reference sequence). The CDR3 length is 13 residues. Trimming removed 4 bases at V and 3 bases at J, with 10 bases between. The CDR3 DNA reads TGTGCCAGTAGTAAGGCGGGCTTCTACGAGCAGTACTTC. This encodes CASSKAGFYEQYF. Drawing the rest from reference TRBV19 and TRBJ2-7, the complete variable domain is DGGITQSPKYLFRKEGQNVTLSCEQNLNHDAMYWYRQDPGQGLRLIYYSQIVNDFQKGDIAEGYSVSREKKESFPLTVTSAQKNPTAFYLCASSKAGFYEQYFGPGTRLTVT.

This sequence joins TRBV9 and TRBJ1-1, with 8 positions matching TRBD1. The CDR3 runs to 13 residues. The germline V gene encodes CDR1 SGDLS and CDR2 YYNGEE. V dropped 4 bases and J dropped 7; count of bases not matched to a gene: 6. The CDR3 nucleotides are TGTGCCAGCAGCTTACAGGGGGGGCGTGAAGCTTTCTTT. Translated, it gives CASSLQGGREAFF.

This CDR3 is CASGQHWNTEAFF. CDR3 bases: TGTGCCAGTGGACAGCATTGGAACACTGAAGCTTTCTTT. The genes are TRBV19 and TRBJ1-1; TRBD1 is a possible D gene (6 bases). Trimming took off 8 bases at V and 1 base at J, with 11 bases between the two ends. From germline, CDR1 is LNHDA and CDR2 SQIVND (reference sequence). CDR3 length: 13 residues.

The chain combines TRBV13 with TRBJ2-5; 7 bases agree with TRBD2. This CDR3 region has 14 residues. Germline V gives CDR1 PRHDT, CDR2 FYEKMQ (reference sequence). Trimming at V came to 5 bases and at J to 4 bases, leaving 7 bases not matched to a gene. CDR3 DNA sequence: TGTGCCAGCAGCACCCCCCGGGAGGCAGAGACCCAGTACTTC. This codes for CASSTPREAETQYF. Using reference TRBV13 and TRBJ2-5 for the parts outside the CDR3, the full variable domain is AAGVIQSPRHLIKEKRETATLKCYPIPRHDTVYWYQQGPGQDPQFLISFYEKMQSDKGSIPDRFSAQQFSDYHSELNMSSLELGDSALYFCASSTPREAETQYFGPGTRLLVL.

The CDR3, as DNA: TGTGCCAGCAGCTTGGCCAGAGCCTACGAGCAGTACTTC. Its translation: CASSLARAYEQYF. The J gene is TRBJ2-7, the V gene TRBV5-6; D unclear. The V and J ends lost 0 bases and 2 bases respectively, with 6 bases between them. The CDR3 length is 13 residues. Germline V gives CDR1 SGHDT, CDR2 YYEEEE.

The J gene is TRBJ2-7, the V gene TRBV11-2; tentatively, D is TRBD1 (6 bases). V gave up 1 base and J gave up 4 bases, with 11 bases separating them. Germline loops: CDR1 SGHAT, CDR2 FQNNGV. The CDR3 covers 14 residues. CDR3 loop: CASSLVGTTYEQYF. The DNA of the CDR3 is TGTGCCAGCAGCTTAGTGGGGACAACTTACGAGCAGTACTTC.